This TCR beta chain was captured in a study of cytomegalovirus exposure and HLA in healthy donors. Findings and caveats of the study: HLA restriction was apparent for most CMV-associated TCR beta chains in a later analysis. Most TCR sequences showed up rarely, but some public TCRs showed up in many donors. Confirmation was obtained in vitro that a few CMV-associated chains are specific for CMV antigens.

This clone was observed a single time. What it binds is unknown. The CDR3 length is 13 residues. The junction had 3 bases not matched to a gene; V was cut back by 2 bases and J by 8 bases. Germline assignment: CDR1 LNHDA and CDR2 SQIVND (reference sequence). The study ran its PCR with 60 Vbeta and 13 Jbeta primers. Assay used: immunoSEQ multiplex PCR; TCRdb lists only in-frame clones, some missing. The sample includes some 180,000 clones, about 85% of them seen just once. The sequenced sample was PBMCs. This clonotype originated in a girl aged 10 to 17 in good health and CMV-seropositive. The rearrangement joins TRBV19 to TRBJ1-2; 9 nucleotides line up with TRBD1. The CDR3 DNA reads TGTGCCAGTAGTATAATAACAGGGGGCGGCTACACCTTC. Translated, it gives CASSIITGGGYTF.